The 8 T cell receptor beta chains below all came from one sample that was sequenced in a study of T cell responses to AZD1222 COVID-19 vaccine. Clones were sequenced by immunoSEQ multiplex PCR, and TCRdb holds only the in-frame ones, with some missing. The sample shows approximately 100,000 clones, just under 90% of them seen only once. The specimen was peripheral blood, collected on day 0 of AZD1222 vaccination. Receptors were obtained from an adult in good health.

V is TRBV7-9 and J is TRBJ2-2, with D uncertain. The CDR3 has 15 residues. V lost 5 bases and J lost 0, with 10 bases in between. Germline values: CDR1 SEHNR, CDR2 FQNEAQ (reference sequence). The CDR3 DNA follows: TGTGCCAGCAGCCGCTCCGCTACGAACACCGGGGAGCTGTTTTTT. Its translation: CASSRSATNTGELFF.

This chain joins TRBV6-2 or TRBV6-3 and TRBJ1-1, with 7 bases that match TRBD1. Germline V gene lookup returns CDR1 MNHEY and CDR2 SVGEGT. The CDR3 runs 14 residues. The ends lost 5 bases at V and 1 base at J; junction bases unmatched: 4. CDR3: CASSLTGANTEAFF. The CDR3 nucleotides are TGTGCCAGCAGTCTAACAGGGGCGAACACTGAAGCTTTCTTT.

V is TRBV21-1 and J is TRBJ2-7; the table's D call, TRBD1, has no DNA check behind it. TRBV21-1 is noted as a pseudogene. This CDR3 comprises 15 residues. CDR3 bases: TGTGCCAGCAGCAAAGGGAGGGGGCTCTTCTACGAGCAGTACTTC. It yields the protein CASSKGRGLFYEQYF.

V gene TRBV27 combines with J gene TRBJ1-1; D not certain. Trimming left V 6 bases short and J 3 bases short, with 17 bases between. The CDR3 consists of 15 residues. CDR1 and CDR2 from the germline V gene are MNHEY and SMNVEV (reference sequence). The DNA for the CDR3 is TGTGCCAGCAGCACTTTAGGGTGGGAGGACACTGAAGCTTTCTTT. Its translation: CASSTLGWEDTEAFF.

The J gene is TRBJ2-3, the V gene TRBV7-9; D might be TRBD2 (5 bases). The V gene lost 1 base and the J gene lost 1 base, with 15 bases spanning the gap. Germline V CDR1 and CDR2: SEHNR, FQNEAQ (reference sequence). This CDR3 has 17 amino acids. CDR3 loop: CASSLGAGVQGTDTQYF. For the CDR3, the DNA is TGTGCCAGCAGCTTAGGGGCCGGGGTGCAAGGCACAGATACGCAGTATTTT.

The chain combines TRBV15 with TRBJ1-5; TRBD1 agrees at 7 bases. Trimming removed 8 bases from V and 5 bases from J; junction bases left unmatched: 12. CDR3 length: 15 residues. The germline V gene has CDR1 LNHNV and CDR2 YYDKDF (reference sequence). Written as DNA, the CDR3 is TGTGCCACCCACCCCACACACAGGGGCCATCAGCCCCAGCATTTT. This translates into CATHPTHRGHQPQHF. The whole variable domain, filled in from reference TRBV15 and TRBJ1-5, reads DAMVIQNPRYQVTQFGKPVTLSCSQTLNHNVMYWYQQKSSQAPKLLFHYYDKDFNNEADTPDNFQSRRPNTSFCFLDIRSPGLGDTAMYLCATHPTHRGHQPQHFGDGTRLSIL.

The chain recombines TRBV7-9 with TRBJ2-1; D may be TRBD1 or TRBD2 (5 bases each). CDR1 and CDR2 (germline): SEHNR, FQNEAQ (reference sequence). Trimming removed 5 bases from V and 4 bases from J, with 12 bases in between. This CDR3 region has 14 residues. The CDR3 coding sequence is TGTGCCAGCAGCCTCGGGGCGTCTTACAATGAGCAGTTCTTC. It codes for CASSLGASYNEQFF.

This chain connects TRBV7-8 to TRBJ1-2, with 9 bases identical to TRBD1. The germline gives CDR1 SGHVS, CDR2 FQNEAQ. V dropped 1 base and J dropped 4; count of bases not matched to a gene: 7. The CDR3 runs to 16 residues. Written as DNA, the CDR3 is TGTGCCAGCAGCTTAGTAGGACAGGGGTCACCCTATGGCTACACCTTC. Encoded protein: CASSLVGQGSPYGYTF. Based on the CDR3 plus reference TRBV7-8 and TRBJ1-2, the full variable domain is GAGVSQSPRYKVAKRGQDVALRCDPISGHVSLFWYQQALGQGPEFLTYFQNEAQLDKSGLPSDRFFAERPEGSVSTLKIQRTQQEDSAVYLCASSLVGQGSPYGYTFGSGTRLTVV.